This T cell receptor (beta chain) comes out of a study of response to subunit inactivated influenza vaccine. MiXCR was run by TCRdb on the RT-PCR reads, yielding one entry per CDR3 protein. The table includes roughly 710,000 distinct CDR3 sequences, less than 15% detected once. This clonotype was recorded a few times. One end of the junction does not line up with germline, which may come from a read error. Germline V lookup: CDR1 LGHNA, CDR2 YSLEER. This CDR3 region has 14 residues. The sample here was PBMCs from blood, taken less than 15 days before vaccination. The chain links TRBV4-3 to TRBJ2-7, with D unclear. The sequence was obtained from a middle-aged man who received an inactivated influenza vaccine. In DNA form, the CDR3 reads TGCGCCAGCAGCCAAGATATTGCTGCGGCCTTATCGATCTTC. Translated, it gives CASSQDIAAALSIF.